Included here is one TCR beta chain sequence, with context. This clone's antigen is unknown. One end of the junction varies from germline; a read error may be responsible. The cohort consisted of approximately 690 healthy bone marrow donors. At the time of sampling, all cohort members were nominally healthy, though unrecorded immune exposures were likely present. The donor tested CMV seropositive and was one of the 289 seropositive cohort members. A peripheral blood sample was provided by each donor, and peripheral blood mononuclear cells were used for TCR beta sequencing. The Qiagen DNeasy Blood Extraction Kit was used to extract genomic DNA from the blood cell samples. This entry belongs to a study of cytomegalovirus exposure and HLA in healthy donors (dated 2017 in TCRdb). Broadly, across the study: An earlier analysis of 587 of the donors reported 276 Gb of sequence data and around 100 million unique TCR beta sequences obtained from roughly 180 million T cells. The study aimed to test whether signatures of past pathogen exposure could be identified by cataloging public T cell receptors. Rather than using new phenotypic data, the later analysis identified candidate immune exposures from TCR beta sequences and from how often those sequences occurred across donors. To predict cytomegalovirus infection status, the study combined high-throughput TCR immunosequencing, statistical association of individual TCRs with disease status, and machine learning. Alongside the repertoire data, information on donor age, sex, ethnicity and CMV serostatus was compiled. An early release that covered several hundred HLA-typed donors contained approximately 290 gigabases of sequencing data and around 80 million unique TCR sequences. Besides the first cohort of 666 subjects, a separate validation cohort made up of roughly 120 different subjects was used. Of the 350 to 450 genotyped donors, about 84% fell in the genetic ancestry cluster associated with self-reported Caucasian donors. A later genetic analysis used genome-wide SNP genotypes for 398 of the 666 donors, treating that subset as a discovery cohort. In an earlier analysis of around 540 of the donors, high-throughput TCR beta sequencing was used to judge whether each TCR beta V gene segment behaved as functional or pseudogenic. Typing coverage varied by locus: about 629-640 donors for A, B, C, DRB1 and DQB1; approximately 500 for DQA1; about 600 for DPA1; under 490 for DPB1. Every discovery cohort repertoire had been produced on one sequencing platform. Five DR-DQ haplotypes were treated as single units for association and clustering because of strong linkage in the cohort. Both class I and class II loci were covered by HLA typing, at four-digit resolution. Across some 400 genotyped donors of the cohort, an average of about 250,000 unique TCR beta nucleotide sequences per donor were sequenced, and 15% to 20% of those sequences were non-productive. The T cell repertoires of 666 subjects were profiled by immunosequencing and related to cytomegalovirus serostatus. In a later analysis, previously published TCR beta repertoires from 666 donors were re-analyzed and high-resolution HLA genotyping was added so that TCR occurrence patterns could be studied. Broad study findings and their caveats: An earlier analysis of approximately 530 of the donors showed that most TCR beta V segments appeared in productive rearrangements either about 87% or about 30% of the time, which broadly matched IMGT annotations. The study gave a list of around 170 TCR beta chains associated with cytomegalovirus. CMV serostatus was the only immune exposure information available for the cohort. In vitro tests confirmed that three of the cytomegalovirus-associated TCR beta chains recognize cytomegalovirus antigens. In this cohort, only TCR beta chains were sequenced, and detectable features were limited by the absence of alpha or paired-chain data. Some IMGT-functional V segments, including TRBV6-2 and TRBV6-3, could not be told apart with the 87-base-pair reads, so those segments were excluded. Linkage disequilibrium might explain the correlated functional status among segregating V segments, but an unknown experimental factor could not be ruled out. A cluster of highly shared sequence variants was judged likely to represent a technical artifact of the sequencing pipeline. In a later analysis, 16,951 TCR beta sequences were associated with specific HLA alleles at a false discovery rate of 0.05. According to a later genetic analysis, donors in an Asian-associated ancestry cluster had fewer N-insertions in productive TCRs than the approximately 700-donor mean. A further reported finding was that TCR beta sequences accurately predicted the HLA-A and HLA-B alleles for most subjects in the first cohort. Sequencing depth was assumed to be roughly uniform across donors in the presence/absence analyses, though that assumption may not hold. The classifier was reported to diagnose cytomegalovirus status with high specificity and sensitivity in both the original and validation cohorts. According to a later analysis, most CMV-associated TCR beta chains appeared to be HLA-restricted, and the HLA associations seemed to be driven largely by CMV exposure. While some public TCRs were present in many individuals, most TCR sequences turned up only very rarely across donors. According to a later analysis, TCR association rates differed among HLA loci, with DRB1 alleles showing the most associated TCRs and HLA-C alleles showing the fewest. Because some donors lacked HLA typing at each locus, the association tests relied only on the typed subset. Roughly 17 rarely observed V segments, including chromosome 9 orphons, were excluded from the earlier analysis of about 600 of the donors because counts were too low. Assigning TCR associations to individual alleles was difficult when HLA alleles, especially DR and DQ, strongly co-occurred. In a later analysis, HLA-associated TCR beta chains showed more clonal expansion and lower generation probabilities than non-associated chains that were equally common. A later analysis reported that several top co-occurrence clusters appeared linked to parvovirus B19, influenza, CMV and Epstein-Barr virus. The authors suggested that the approach could potentially be generalized to other disease states and immunological phenotypes. In a later genetic analysis, a missense DCLRE1C variant was associated with V-gene and J-gene trimming of TCR beta chains, and the association was replicated in an independent cohort.

The library was made by the immunoSEQ multiplex PCR assay. For the multiplex PCR, a mixture combining 60 forward primers for TCR Vbeta segments and 13 reverse primers for TCR Jbeta segments was used. The CDR3 region of rearranged TCR beta genes was amplified from genomic DNA by a multiplex PCR assay. The amplified TCR beta libraries were sequenced on the Illumina HiSeq System as 87-base-pair reads. The study's own analysis went as follows. In a later analysis, some 80 million unique TCR beta chains were counted across the approximately 640 repertoires, and approximately 9.9 million of these chains were shared by at least two donors. Raw reads were error-corrected and collapsed into unique sequences by a nearest-neighbor algorithm in which closely related sequences were merged to remove PCR and sequencing errors. Alignment of CDR3 sequences to IMGT reference sequences was used to assign V, D and J gene segments. For a sequence to be retained, a match of at least six nucleotides was required to both a V gene segment and a J gene segment. Rearrangements were called productive when the CDR3 lacked stop codons and stayed in frame with V and J; all others were non-productive. Following IMGT convention, CDR3 was defined as the stretch from the second conserved V-encoded cysteine up to the conserved J-encoded phenylalanine. The earlier analysis of 550 to 650 of the donors excluded any sequence lacking an unambiguous match to a single V gene segment. An earlier analysis of fewer than 750 of the donors classified V segments as functional when productive rearrangements were above 56.7% and as segregating when the standard deviation between donors was above 5%. A statistical classification framework was developed to diagnose cytomegalovirus status using the catalog of TCR beta chain sequences. V and J gene assignment, in a later analysis, came from comparing TCR nucleotide sequences with IMGT/GENE-DB human TR gene sequences. Using the TCRdist pipeline, a later analysis assigned CDR3 sequences along with most-parsimonious VDJ recombination scenarios. A later analysis defined each TCR beta chain by its CDR3 amino acid sequence plus V-gene family, and excluded reads lacking a unique V-gene family. To address suspected cross-contamination and a sequencing artifact, a later analysis removed several hundred highly shared, low-generation-probability nucleotide sequences. In a later analysis, a clonal expansion index for each public chain was calculated from normalized within-repertoire ranks of inferred template counts. In a later analysis, generation probabilities were computed with a VDJ recombination model fitted to out-of-frame rearrangements, and the resulting probabilities were checked against IGoR. Hypergeometric tests were used in a later analysis to score TCR-TCR, TCR-HLA and TCR-CMV co-occurrence, with a repertoire-size bias correction applied to the TCR pairs. In a later analysis, false discovery rates were estimated by permuting HLA or CMV assignments 20 times. In a later analysis, co-occurring TCRs were grouped with DBSCAN, and TCRdist sequence similarity was added when clustering was performed within HLA-allele-positive subsets. Co-occurrence clustering excluded repertoires with fewer than 30,000 or more than 120,000 public chains, plus five with anomalous nucleotide sharing. TCRdb's version of the immuneACCESS table is confined to in-frame rearrangements and falls short of the full clone set. An unresolved V gene accounts for under half of the shortfall where checked; the remainder is of unknown origin. That table supplies the V and J calls and clone size; D and trimming were determined from the DNA. This sample is represented by about 73,000 clones; 65% to 70% of them were singletons. 6.5% to 7.5% of the sample goes to the ten largest clones.

Its CDR3 holds 14 amino acids, cysteine through phenylalanine. Only the CDR3 part of the read is kept: 42 bases, read in frame from the first base. CDR1 SEHNR and CDR2 FQNEAQ are derived from the germline V gene (reference sequence). Sequencing was carried out using PBMCs. This TCR came from a woman between 50 and 59 years old in good health and CMV-seropositive. The rearrangement combines TRBV7-9 with TRBJ1-5, and perhaps TRBD1 as D gene, on 5 matching bases. The DNA is as follows: TGTTCCAGCAGTTACCAGGGTAGCAATCAGCCCCAGCATTTT. Its protein product is CSSSYQGSNQPQHF. The full variable domain, completed from the reference TRBV7-9 and TRBJ1-5 proteins outside the CDR3, reads DTGVSQNPRHKITKRGQNVTFRCDPISEHNRLYWYRQTLGQGPEFLTYFQNEAQLEKSRLLSDRFSAERPKGSFSTLEIQRTEQGDSAMYLCSSSYQGSNQPQHFGDGTRLSIL.